This entry lists 20 T cell receptor beta chains sequenced from one sample in a study of blood T cells in healthy people across ages. A second roughly 6 to 12 cycle PCR used barcoded and J-beta primers. TCRdb independently ran MiXCR on the 5' RACE reads; one entry per CDR3 protein. The sample consists of about 830,000 distinct CDR3 sequences, roughly 64% of them appearing once. Sample: blood. All receptors come from a man in his thirties or forties in good health.

This clonotype was counted between two and nine times. The chain's CDR3 is CASSDNSGTNYGYTF. The CDR3 DNA sequence: TGTGCCAGCAGCGACAACTCGGGAACGAACTATGGCTACACCTTC. The chain links TRBV9 to TRBJ1-2; D gene ambiguous. Looked up from germline, CDR1 is SGDLS and CDR2 is YYNGEE. Trimming pared 3 bases from V and 2 bases from J, leaving 14 bases between. This CDR3 contains 15 residues.

The rearrangement links TRBV6-2 or TRBV6-3 to TRBJ2-3; D is undetermined. The V end lost 7 bases, the J end lost 2 bases, and 13 bases lay between the germline ends. CDR1 is MNHEY, CDR2 SVGEGT, per germline. The CDR3 extends over 14 amino acids. The DNA for the CDR3 is TGTGCCAGCATGTTAGAGAAGTACACAGATACGCAGTATTTT. Encoded protein: CASMLEKYTDTQYF.

This chain connects TRBV3-1 to TRBJ1-2; D unresolved. Trimming shortened V by 0 bases and J by 1 base, and 6 bases separated the two germline ends. CDR1 is LGHDT and CDR2 is YNNKEL in the germline V gene (reference sequence). The CDR3 loop spans 14 amino acids. This CDR3 is CASSQEGNNYGYTF. The CDR3 coding sequence is TGTGCCAGCAGCCAAGAGGGGAATAACTATGGCTACACCTTC.

The rearrangement joins TRBV6-1 to TRBJ2-7, with 7 bases matching TRBD1. Trimming removed 2 bases from V and 3 bases from J; junction bases left unmatched: 7. CDR3 length: 15 residues. Germline V gene data show CDR1 as MNHNS and CDR2 as SASEGT. The CDR3 DNA is TGTGCCAGCAGTGAATTCGACAGGGCGGGCTACGAGCAGTACTTC. It is translated as CASSEFDRAGYEQYF.

The CDR3: CAISGSRDLEQYF. CDR3 bases: TGTGCCATCAGTGGATCCAGGGACCTGGAGCAGTACTTC. The V and J genes are TRBV10-3 and TRBJ2-7; D is perhaps TRBD1 or TRBD2 (5 bases each). The V and J ends lost 4 bases and 7 bases respectively, with 14 bases between them. The CDR3 totals 13 residues. Germline V CDR1 and CDR2: ENHRY, SYGVKD.

In its sample, this clonotype was seen a few times. The gene calls are TRBV20-1 and TRBJ2-4; D not certain. Looked up from germline, CDR1 is DFQATT and CDR2 is SNEGSKA (reference sequence). V lost 3 bases to trimming and J lost 12 bases, with 12 bases between them. CDR3 length equals 11 residues. CDR3 DNA sequence: TGCAGTGCTAGCCGAGACCTGGATCAGTACTTC. Amino acid sequence: CSASRDLDQYF.

CDR3 bases: TGCGCCAGCAGCCAAGATCCGAGGGGTGAAAAACTGTTTTTT. Residues: CASSQDPRGEKLFF. The rearrangement joins TRBV4-3 to TRBJ1-4; possible D gene TRBD1, 5 bases. Germline CDR1 reads LGHNA; CDR2 reads YSLEER. The V gene lost 0 bases and the J gene lost 7 bases, with 9 bases spanning the gap. The CDR3 covers 14 residues.

This clonotype was observed many times. The chain is built from TRBV3-1 and TRBJ2-6; no firm D call. The length of the CDR3 is 14 residues. The V end lost 0 bases, the J end lost 4 bases, and 4 bases lay between the germline ends. The germline V gene encodes CDR1 LGHDT and CDR2 YNNKEL (reference sequence). CDR3 in amino acids: CASSQDPGANVLTF. For the CDR3, the DNA is TGTGCCAGCAGCCAAGACCCCGGGGCCAACGTCCTGACTTTC.

This clonotype was recorded once. The CDR3 DNA follows: TGTGCCAGCAGTTGGGTCAGGGGTAGGTCGGCCAAAAACATTCAGTACTTC. Protein product: CASSWVRGRSAKNIQYF. The chain joins TRBV12-3 or TRBV12-4 to TRBJ2-4, with TRBD1 as a possible D gene (6 bases). This CDR3 has 17 amino acids. Trimming shortened V by 4 bases and J by 1 base, and 17 bases separated the two germline ends.

DNA of the CDR3: TGTGCCATCAGTGAGTCGCGACGGAAACACACAGATACGCAGTATTTT. Its translation: CAISESRRKHTDTQYF. This rearrangement joins TRBV10-3 to TRBJ2-3; D unresolved. V gave up 0 bases and J gave up 2 bases, with 12 bases separating them. CDR1 and CDR2 from the germline V gene are ENHRY and SYGVKD. CDR3 length: 16 amino acids.

This clonotype was detected only a few times. The V gene is TRBV9, the J gene TRBJ1-1, with D perhaps matching TRBD1 (5 bases). V shed 1 base and J shed 4 bases, with 8 bases lying between them. The length of the CDR3 is 13 residues. Germline loops: CDR1 SGDLS, CDR2 YYNGEE. The CDR3 DNA follows: TGTGCCAGCAGCGTACTTGGGGGCACTGAAGCTTTCTTT. Translating gives CASSVLGGTEAFF.

This clonotype was counted once. V usage is TRBV7-9 and J usage is TRBJ2-1, with 10 nucleotides matching TRBD2. Germline trimming cut 3 bases from V and 5 bases from J; bases unmatched to any gene: 7. In germline, CDR1 is SEHNR, CDR2 FQNEAQ (reference sequence). The CDR3 is made up of 16 amino acids. The CDR3 region is CASSLVLAGTDNEQFF. DNA of the CDR3: TGTGCCAGCAGCTTGGTACTAGCGGGAACCGACAATGAGCAGTTCTTC.

The chain combines TRBV4-2 with TRBJ2-4, with 8 bases that match TRBD1. Germline lookup yields CDR1 LGHNA and CDR2 YNFKEQ. This CDR3 comprises 16 residues. The J segment lost 7 bases and the V segment lost 1 base, leaving 9 bases of the junction unmatched. Written as DNA, the CDR3 is TGTGCCAGCAGCCAAGCCGAGGGGACAGGTGAGAACATTCAGTACTTC. Residues: CASSQAEGTGENIQYF.

This clonotype was observed a few times. The CDR3 nucleotides read TGCAGTGCTCCCGGGGGACTCTCTAGCACAGATACGCAGTATTTT. Translated, it gives CSAPGGLSSTDTQYF. The rearrangement links TRBV20-1 to TRBJ2-3; the D gene is possibly TRBD2 (6 bases). CDR1 and CDR2 from the germline V gene are DFQATT and SNEGSKA (reference sequence). V lost 5 bases to trimming and J lost 0 bases, with 15 bases between them. The length of the CDR3 is 15 residues.

CDR3 nucleotide sequence: TGTGCCAGCAGCCCATACGGGACACGACCCTGGGGAGCTTTCTTT. This gives the protein CASSPYGTRPWGAFF. The chain links TRBV3-1 to TRBJ1-1; D perhaps matches TRBD1 (6 bases). Germline CDR1 and CDR2: LGHDT and YNNKEL (reference sequence). V shed 4 bases and J shed 10 bases, with 22 bases lying between them. This CDR3 region has 15 residues.

In this sample, this clonotype turned up a few times. This chain connects TRBV4-3 to TRBJ2-3; weak D call: TRBD2 (5 bases). The length of the CDR3 is 17 residues. Trimming cost V 4 bases and J 2 bases, with 19 bases left between them. Germline values: CDR1 LGHNA, CDR2 YSLEER. CDR3 DNA sequence: TGCGCCAGCAGCCCAGCGACGAGGGAAGAGGCCACAGATACGCAGTATTTT. This gives the protein CASSPATREEATDTQYF.

This clonotype was seen only a few times. The V gene is TRBV29-1, the J gene TRBJ1-1; 7 bases agree with TRBD1. The length of the CDR3 is 14 residues. Germline V gene sequence: CDR1 SQVTM, CDR2 ANQGSEA. The V gene end was trimmed by 7 bases and the J gene end by 3 bases; junction bases not matched to a gene: 11. For the CDR3, the DNA is TGCAGCGGTGACAGCAGGGGGATGGACACTGAAGCTTTCTTT. As protein: CSGDSRGMDTEAFF.

V and J are TRBV5-1 and TRBJ2-1, with a weak D call TRBD2 (5 bases). This CDR3 contains 13 residues. Germline V gene sequence: CDR1 SGHRS, CDR2 YFSETQ. V shed 4 bases and J shed 9 bases, with 14 bases lying between them. In DNA form, the CDR3 reads TGCGCCAGCAGCCTCAAGCAGGAGGCTGAGCAGTTCTTC. Its translation is CASSLKQEAEQFF.

With respect to this clonotype: Possible read error: a much larger clone is one base away. The chain couples TRBV7-2 to TRBJ2-2; possible D gene TRBD2, 6 bases. This CDR3 spans 12 amino acids. The germline V gene encodes CDR1 SGHTA and CDR2 FQGNSA. The CDR3 DNA reads as TGTGCCAGCAGCTTAGGGCTGGGGGGGCTGTTTTTT. Amino acid sequence: CASSLGLGGLFF.

This clonotype was recorded a few times. The chain is built from TRBV3-1 and TRBJ1-5; 7 bases line up with TRBD1. There are 12 residues in the CDR3. Germline lookup yields CDR1 LGHDT and CDR2 YNNKEL (reference sequence). Trimming took 10 bases from V and 2 from J; bases not matched to a gene: 2. The CDR3 sequence is CATGTGNQPQHF. CDR3 coding DNA: TGTGCCACCGGGACAGGCAATCAGCCCCAGCATTTT.